The sample holds many counts of the clone carrying this T cell receptor (beta chain). Its antigen is not known. 5'RACE template switching produced TCR cDNA carrying a universal primer site and UMIs. TCRdb called the 5' RACE reads again in MiXCR, with one record for every CDR3 protein. Of hundreds of thousands of distinct CDR3 sequences in the sample, approximately 3.9% were seen once. This entry is derived from a study of T cells after yellow fever vaccination. In the study overall: Preparation used SMART-Seq v4 Ultra Low Input for the low-cell-number fractions.

The germline V and J ends were trimmed by 5 bases and 6 bases, with 10 bases remaining between them. Germline loops: CDR1 SGHTA, CDR2 FQGNSA. The CDR3 is 12 amino acids. Study-wide points: Primary-vaccination clones mostly resurfaced post-booster (96% CD4, roughly 90% CD8). From the bulk population, abundant clonotypes could contaminate and appear within FACS-sorted repertoires.

This sequence originates from a man younger than 35 who received the YFV17D yellow fever vaccine. This material consisted of PBMCs, taken on the day of the yellow fever booster vaccination. The chain combines TRBV7-2 with TRBJ2-5; D may match TRBD1 or TRBD2 (5 bases each). The DNA of the CDR3 is TGTGCCAGCAGCCCAATGGGACAGACCCAGTACTTC. Translated, it gives CASSPMGQTQYF.